The 21 T cell receptor beta chains presented below share a single source sample, sequenced in a study of breast tumors, draining lymph nodes, adjacent tissues. Breast cancer patients provided tissue from their axillary draining lymph nodes. In TCRdb, the multiplex PCR reads were re-called with MiXCR into one record per CDR3 protein. Of approximately 89,000 distinct CDR3 sequences listed, around 30% are singletons. Sample: axillary lymph node tissue. Receptors originate from a female donor with breast cancer. Some clones in this sample may be carry-over from other donors' samples.

CDR3 region: CARDPNYGYTF. Here the CDR3 DNA reads TGTGCTAGAGACCCGAACTATGGCTACACCTTC. The chain carries TRBV25-1 and TRBJ1-2; unclear D gene. This CDR3 comprises 11 residues. Per the germline V gene, CDR1 is MGHDK and CDR2 is SYGVNS.

This clonotype came up a few times. The chain uses TRBV5-1 and TRBJ1-1, with 9 bases fitting TRBD1. Germline V gene lookup returns CDR1 SGHRS and CDR2 YFSETQ. The CDR3 has 14 residues. Trimming cost V 2 bases and J 7 bases; bases outside gene matches: 6. The CDR3 here is CASSFGDRAVEAFF. CDR3 nucleotides: TGCGCCAGCAGCTTTGGGGACAGGGCGGTTGAAGCTTTCTTT.

This clonotype was observed at least ten times. The CDR3 DNA follows: TGTGCCAGTAGTATAGATTGGGGACAGATAAACATTCAGTACTTC. Its protein product is CASSIDWGQINIQYF. The chain combines TRBV19 with TRBJ2-4, with 7 bases aligning to TRBD1. The V and J ends lost 0 bases and 6 bases, in that order; junction bases with no gene match: 5. Germline V gene data show CDR1 as LNHDA and CDR2 as SQIVND (reference sequence). The CDR3 covers 15 residues.

This clonotype was found many times. The chain combines TRBV3-1 with TRBJ2-7; TRBD1 agrees at 9 bases. The CDR3 covers 14 residues. The germline V gene has CDR1 LGHDT and CDR2 YNNKEL (reference sequence). The V and J ends lost 3 bases and 6 bases, in that order; junction bases with no gene match: 6. This chain's CDR3 is CASSQGQGFSEQYF. The DNA for the CDR3 is TGTGCCAGCAGCCAGGGACAGGGATTTTCCGAGCAGTACTTC.

With regard to this clonotype: At one boundary the junction diverges from the germline segment, which might be a read error. This chain connects TRBV28 to TRBJ2-2, with TRBD2 as a possible D gene (6 bases). There are 15 residues in the CDR3. The germline V gene encodes CDR1 MDHEN and CDR2 SYDVKM. CDR3 loop: CASSFRGMNTRELFF. CDR3 nucleotide sequence: TGTGCCAGCAGTTTCCGGGGGATGAACACCCGGGAGCTGTTTTTT.

This clonotype was seen repeatedly, ten times or more. The chain has TRBV7-9 and TRBJ2-4, with TRBD2 matching 9 bases. V trimming: 5 bases; J trimming: 8 bases; junction bases outside the gene matches: 10. CDR1 and CDR2 (germline): SEHNR, FQNEAQ (reference sequence). The CDR3 has 15 residues. The CDR3 here is CASSRLAGPLDIQYF. The DNA for the CDR3 is TGTGCCAGCAGCCGTCTAGCGGGACCCTTGGACATTCAGTACTTC. The entire variable domain, with the rest obtained from reference TRBV7-9 and TRBJ2-4, is as follows: DTGVSQNPRHKITKRGQNVTFRCDPISEHNRLYWYRQTLGQGPEFLTYFQNEAQLEKSRLLSDRFSAERPKGSFSTLEIQRTEQGDSAMYLCASSRLAGPLDIQYFGAGTRLSVL.

The table lists this clonotype with many counts. The chain carries TRBV2 and TRBJ2-7; D remains ambiguous. V gave up 8 bases and J gave up 6 bases, with 11 bases separating them. The CDR3 contains 11 residues. Germline V gene sequence: CDR1 SNHLY, CDR2 FYNNEI. As DNA, the CDR3 is TGTGCCAGCTCGAGAAGTGTCGAGCAGTACTTC. It is translated as CASSRSVEQYF.

Regarding this clonotype: A read error may account for a junction end that differs from germline. The rearrangement uses TRBV20-1 and TRBJ2-7; D may correspond to TRBD1 or TRBD2 (6 bases each). This CDR3 has 14 residues. In germline, CDR1 is DFQATT, CDR2 SNEGSKA (reference sequence). The CDR3 protein is CSAPGDMSSYKQYF. The CDR3 coding sequence is TGCAGTGCCCCGGGGGACATGAGCTCCTACAAGCAGTACTTC.

At least ten counts were recorded for this clonotype. The junction shows a germline mismatch at one end, possibly a read error. The chain couples TRBV7-3 to TRBJ2-7, with 9 positions matching TRBD2. Germline lookup yields CDR1 SGHTA and CDR2 FQGTGA. The CDR3 runs 15 residues. The CDR3 protein is CASSQMPVAGGPLNF. CDR3 DNA sequence: TGTGCCAGCAGCCAAATGCCGGTTGCGGGAGGGCCTTTGAACTTC.

There are many counts of this clonotype. V and J are TRBV7-9 and TRBJ2-7; the match to TRBD1 covers 8 bases. This CDR3 has 16 amino acids. Looked up from germline, CDR1 is SEHNR and CDR2 is FQNEAQ (reference sequence). V trimming: 8 bases; J trimming: 2 bases; junction bases outside the gene matches: 14. The CDR3 loop is CASSRRGTGVPYEQYF. DNA of the CDR3: TGTGCCAGCTCTAGGCGCGGGACAGGCGTACCCTACGAGCAGTACTTC.

This clonotype was counted at least ten times. This chain uses TRBV28 with TRBJ1-5; D gene ambiguous. The germline gives CDR1 MDHEN, CDR2 SYDVKM. CDR3 length: 12 amino acids. Trimming cost V 5 bases and J 4 bases, with 6 bases left between them. The CDR3 spells CASSGDNQPQHF. In nucleotides, the CDR3 is TGTGCCAGCAGTGGGGATAATCAGCCCCAGCATTTT.

The CDR3 here is CASSPGQQFGYTF. Written as DNA, the CDR3 is TGTGCCAGCAGCCCGGGACAGCAGTTCGGCTACACCTTC. This chain connects TRBV7-2 to TRBJ1-2; 7 bases align to TRBD1. Germline CDR1 and CDR2: SGHTA and FQGNSA. The CDR3 is 13 amino acids. V was clipped by 5 bases and J by 8 bases; unmatched bases: 8. Full variable domain (outside the CDR3, taken from reference TRBV7-2 and TRBJ1-2): GAGVSQSPSNKVTEKGKDVELRCDPISGHTALYWYRQSLGQGLEFLIYFQGNSAPDKSGLPSDRFSAERTGGSVSTLTIQRTQQEDSAVYLCASSPGQQFGYTFGSGTRLTVV.

Of note for this clonotype: An end of the junction does not agree with germline; a read error may underlie this. The rearrangement uses TRBV7-9 and TRBJ1-4; 7 bases agree with TRBD1. The V gene's germline CDR1 is SEHNR and CDR2 FQNEAQ (reference sequence). This CDR3 spans 13 amino acids. This CDR3 reads CASSGTVNKKLFF. The CDR3 region has the DNA TGTGCCAGCTCCGGGACAGTAAATAAAAAACTGTTTTTC.

This clonotype was counted many times. The V gene is TRBV13, the J gene TRBJ2-7; either TRBD1 or TRBD2 may supply D (5 bases each). The V and J ends lost 5 bases and 3 bases respectively, with 20 bases between them. The CDR3 length is 16 residues. Germline V gene data show CDR1 as PRHDT and CDR2 as FYEKMQ (reference sequence). CDR3 nucleotides: TGTGCCAGCAGCCCTAGAGACCCGGGACGGTTCTACGAGCAGTACTTC. This translates into CASSPRDPGRFYEQYF.

This clonotype was observed many times. The chain employs TRBV5-4 and TRBJ2-5; 7 nucleotides align to TRBD1. Germline V gene lookup returns CDR1 SGHNT and CDR2 YYREEE (reference sequence). CDR3 size: 14 residues. The junction had 8 bases not matched to a gene; V was cut back by 4 bases and J by 5 bases. CDR3 sequence: CASSPRDSGETQYF. For the CDR3, the DNA is TGTGCCAGCAGCCCCCGGGACAGTGGGGAGACCCAGTACTTC.

This clonotype was counted at least ten times. The gene calls are TRBV20-1 and TRBJ1-5; D not certain. Trimming removed 0 bases from V and 3 bases from J, with 6 bases in between. Per germline, CDR1 DFQATT and CDR2 SNEGSKA (reference sequence). This CDR3 is built from 13 residues. CDR3 coding DNA: TGCAGTGCTAGAGATCGGTCCAATCAGCCCCAGCATTTT. It encodes CSARDRSNQPQHF.

This clonotype was observed at least ten times. This rearrangement joins TRBV5-1 to TRBJ1-2; possible D gene TRBD1, 5 bases. CDR3 length equals 13 residues. Germline V gene data show CDR1 as SGHRS and CDR2 as YFSETQ. Trimming removed 7 bases from V and 2 bases from J, with 12 bases in between. The CDR3 loop is CASYGTGNYGYTF. The DNA for the CDR3 is TGCGCCAGCTATGGGACGGGCAACTATGGCTACACCTTC.

In this sample, this clonotype turned up many times. The CDR3: CASSTSGVEKLFF. The CDR3 nucleotides read TGTGCCAGCAGTACGTCAGGGGTCGAAAAACTGTTTTTT. V gene TRBV6-2 or TRBV6-3 combines with J gene TRBJ1-4; perhaps TRBD1 as D (6 bases). V dropped 5 bases and J dropped 8 bases, with 12 bases sitting between them. CDR3 length equals 13 residues. Per germline, CDR1 MNHEY and CDR2 SVGEGT.

The CDR3 is CASSFTGRNTEAFF. The CDR3 DNA is TGTGCCAGCAGCTTTACAGGGAGAAACACTGAAGCTTTCTTT. The genes are TRBV5-4 and TRBJ1-1, with D perhaps TRBD1 (6 bases). The CDR3 is 14 residues long. CDR1 is SGHNT, CDR2 YYREEE, per germline (reference sequence). The germline V and J ends were trimmed by 2 bases and 2 bases, with 10 bases remaining between them. Combining the CDR3 with reference TRBV5-4 and TRBJ1-1 gives the whole variable domain ETGVTQSPTHLIKTRGQQVTLRCSSQSGHNTVSWYQQALGQGPQFIFQYYREEENGRGNFPPRFSGLQFPNYSSELNVNALELDDSALYLCASSFTGRNTEAFFGQGTRLTVV.

This clonotype was seen ten or more times. V usage is TRBV6-2 or TRBV6-3 and J usage is TRBJ2-7, with D tentatively TRBD2 (6 bases). CDR1 MNHEY and CDR2 SVGEGT come from the germline V gene. This CDR3 is 11 amino acids long. The V and J ends lost 5 bases and 6 bases respectively, with 8 bases between them. The CDR3 spells CASSPGGEQYF. The CDR3 nucleotides read TGTGCCAGCAGTCCCGGGGGCGAGCAGTACTTC.

This clonotype was picked up many times. The chain carries TRBV29-1 and TRBJ2-6; 8 bases align to TRBD1. V gave up 4 bases and J gave up 2 bases; unmatched junction bases: 1. Germline lookup yields CDR1 SQVTM and CDR2 ANQGSEA. The length of the CDR3 is 14 residues. CDR3 DNA: TGCAGCGTTGCAGGGGGCGCTGGGGCCAACGTCCTGACTTTC. Its translation: CSVAGGAGANVLTF.